This TCR beta chain was captured in a study of cytomegalovirus exposure and HLA in healthy donors. General study results and limits: Common viral pathogens seemed, in a later analysis, to connect with several of the most significant clusters.

Healthy bone marrow donors made up the cohort. A word on this clone: Its antigen is not identified.

The V gene's germline CDR1 is SNHLY and CDR2 FYNNEI. This CDR3 contains 12 residues. V was clipped by 7 bases and J by 3 bases, with 10 bases between them. Researchers ran the PCR with 60 Vbeta and 13 Jbeta primers. Repertoires were generated with immunoSEQ multiplex PCR, while TCRdb's copy carries only in-frame clones and drops some. The sample shows 100,000 to 150,000 clones, around four fifths of them seen only once. The TCR originated in a man aged 30 to 45 in good health and CMV-seronegative. The chain has TRBV2 and TRBJ2-7; TRBD1 might be the D (6 bases). Sample: PBMCs. CDR3: CASIGRGYEQYF. The CDR3 nucleotides read TGTGCCAGCATAGGCAGGGGCTACGAGCAGTACTTC. Based on the CDR3 plus reference TRBV2 and TRBJ2-7, the full variable domain is EPEVTQTPSHQVTQMGQEVILRCVPISNHLYFYWYRQILGQKVEFLVSFYNNEISEKSEIFDDQFSVERPDGSNFTLKIRSTKLEDSAMYFCASIGRGYEQYFGPGTRLTVT.